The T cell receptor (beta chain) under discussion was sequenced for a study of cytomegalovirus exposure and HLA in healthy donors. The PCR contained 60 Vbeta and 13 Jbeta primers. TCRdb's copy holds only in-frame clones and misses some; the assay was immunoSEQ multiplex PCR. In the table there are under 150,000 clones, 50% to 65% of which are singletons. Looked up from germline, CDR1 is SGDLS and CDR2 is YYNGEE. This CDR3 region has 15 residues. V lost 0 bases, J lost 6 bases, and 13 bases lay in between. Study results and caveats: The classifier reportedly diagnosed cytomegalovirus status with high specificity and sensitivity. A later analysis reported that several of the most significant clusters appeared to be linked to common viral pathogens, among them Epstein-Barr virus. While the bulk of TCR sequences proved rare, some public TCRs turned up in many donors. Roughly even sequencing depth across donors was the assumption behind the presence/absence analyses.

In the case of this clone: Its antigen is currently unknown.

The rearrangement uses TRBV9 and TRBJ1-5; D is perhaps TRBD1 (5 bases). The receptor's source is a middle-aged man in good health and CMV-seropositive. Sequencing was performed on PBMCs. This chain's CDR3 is CASSVGGGSGQPQHF. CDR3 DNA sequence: TGTGCCAGCAGCGTAGGGGGGGGGAGTGGTCAGCCCCAGCATTTT.